This record looks at one T cell receptor (beta chain) sequence and its context. Its antigen is unidentified. The CDR3 does not close with the conserved phenylalanine or tryptophan, likely indicating a read error. TCR alpha and beta CDR3 regions were amplified from RNA using iRepertoire nested multiplex PCR. Input was about 85-450 ng of tissue mRNA or PBMC total RNA. TCRdb processed the multiplex PCR reads anew with MiXCR; each CDR3 protein has one entry. The sample lists approximately 120,000 distinct CDR3 sequences, around a quarter occurring once. This entry comes from a study of glioma-infiltrating T cells. Study outcomes and limitations: Above-expected tissue-blood divergence occurred in all gliomas, most in low-grade ones. CDR3 overlap between tissue and blood was very small.

The CDR3 contains 14 residues. V was pared by 7 bases and J by 7 bases, with 10 bases of the junction left unmatched. The V gene's germline CDR1 is DFQATT and CDR2 SNEGSKA (reference sequence). This receptor was identified in a human donor with low-grade glioma or glioblastoma, undergoing nonglioma brain surgery, or in good health (not recorded which). The sample consisted of glioma tissue, nonneoplastic brain tissue, or PBMCs (not recorded which). This chain links TRBV20-1 with TRBJ2-1, with TRBD2 identical over 10 bases. The CDR3 reads CSGMPGLATNEQFL. The CDR3 DNA follows: TGCAGTGGAATGCCGGGACTAGCGACAAATGAGCAGTTCCTC.